The 21 T cell receptor beta chains given below trace back to one sample, sequenced in a study of cytomegalovirus exposure and HLA in healthy donors. PCR amplification relied on 60 Vbeta primers (plus 13 Jbeta primers). The assay was immunoSEQ multiplex PCR, and TCRdb's table has in-frame clones only and misses some. The sample has 100,000 to 150,000 clones; over 70% are singletons. The sample comprised PBMCs. Receptors were obtained from a man between 18 and 29 years old in good health and CMV-seropositive.

V usage is TRBV11-2 and J usage is TRBJ2-1, with D possibly TRBD1 on 6 matching bases. The CDR3 extends over 11 amino acids. V dropped 5 bases and J dropped 12 bases, with 11 bases sitting between them. Germline V gives CDR1 SGHAT, CDR2 FQNNGV. CDR3 amino acids: CASSDRLPQFF. Written as DNA, the CDR3 is TGTGCCAGCAGCGACAGGTTACCGCAGTTCTTC.

The CDR3: CASGSPTDKRGYTF. DNA for the CDR3: TGTGCTAGTGGTTCACCCACTGATAAGCGGGGCTACACCTTC. This chain joins TRBV12-5 and TRBJ1-2; D gene ambiguous. Trimming removed 4 bases from V and 8 bases from J, with 17 bases in between. The germline gives CDR1 LGHNT, CDR2 FRNRAP. The CDR3 covers 14 residues. The whole variable domain, remainder taken from reference TRBV12-5 and TRBJ1-2, is DARVTQTPRHKVTEMGQEVTMRCQPILGHNTVFWYRQTMMQGLELLAYFRNRAPLDDSGMPKDRFSAEMPDATLATLKIQPSEPRDSAVYFCASGSPTDKRGYTFGSGTRLTVV.

J is TRBJ1-5 and V is TRBV5-6; possibly TRBD1 for D (6 bases). Trimming removed 0 bases at V and 6 bases at J, with 13 bases between. The CDR3 contains 15 residues. CDR1 is SGHDT and CDR2 is YYEEEE in the germline V gene. CDR3 residues: CASSLGGGTSQPQHF. In nucleotides, the CDR3 is TGTGCCAGCAGCTTGGGGGGGGGCACGAGTCAGCCCCAGCATTTT.

The chain links TRBV19 to TRBJ1-5; 7 bases are shared with TRBD1. After removal of 4 bases from V and 11 bases from J, the junction contained 17 bases not matched to a gene. The germline V gene encodes CDR1 LNHDA and CDR2 SQIVND (reference sequence). CDR3 length equals 16 residues. In nucleotides, the CDR3 is TGTGCCAGTAGTACAAGAATGGGACAGACGGCTATCGCCCAGCATTTT. Translating gives CASSTRMGQTAIAQHF.

V gene TRBV2 combines with J gene TRBJ2-7; D call uncertain. This CDR3 contains 14 residues. Germline CDR1 reads SNHLY; CDR2 reads FYNNEI. Deletions cut 6 bases from V and 5 bases from J, with 17 bases between. CDR3 bases: TGTGCCAGCAGGATACTAACTGCTCGGAACGAGCAGTACTTC. Translating it yields CASRILTARNEQYF.

The chain couples TRBV7-2 to TRBJ1-5, with D perhaps matching TRBD1 (5 bases). Germline V gene sequence: CDR1 SGHTA, CDR2 FQGNSA. CDR3 length: 14 amino acids. V lost 5 bases to trimming and J lost 8 bases, with 16 bases between them. As DNA, the CDR3 is TGTGCCAGCAGCCTAAGGACGGGAGGGGAGCCCCAGCATTTT. Translation: CASSLRTGGEPQHF.

V is TRBV30 and J is TRBJ1-1; 10 nucleotides match TRBD1. Germline CDR1 reads GTSNPN; CDR2 reads SVGIG (reference sequence). J gave up 3 bases and V 5 bases, and 15 bases lay outside the gene matches. There are 17 residues in the CDR3. CDR3 nucleotides: TGTGCCTGGGCCCGCTCGACAGGGGGCGCGGGTGACACTGAAGCTTTCTTT. Translation gives CAWARSTGGAGDTEAFF.

The chain combines TRBV7-2 with TRBJ1-5, with TRBD1 matching over 8 bases. The germline CDR1 and CDR2 sequences are SGHTA and FQGNSA. CDR3 size: 15 residues. V gave up 1 base and J gave up 6 bases; unmatched junction bases: 5. The chain's CDR3 is CASSLDSGGGQPQHF. The DNA of the CDR3 is TGTGCCAGCAGCTTAGATTCAGGGGGCGGTCAGCCCCAGCATTTT.

This chain connects TRBV14 to TRBJ1-2, with TRBD1 as a possible D gene (6 bases). The CDR3 loop spans 13 amino acids. The V end lost 4 bases, the J end lost 2 bases, and 8 bases lay between the germline ends. From germline, CDR1 is SGHDN and CDR2 FVKESK. Written as DNA, the CDR3 is TGTGCCAGCAGCCCGACAGGCAACTATGGCTACACCTTC. Residues: CASSPTGNYGYTF.

This chain links TRBV19 with TRBJ2-5, with D perhaps matching TRBD2 (5 bases). The J call may be mistaken, given a closer DNA end match to TRBJ2-7. The germline V gene has CDR1 LNHDA and CDR2 SQIVND (reference sequence). The CDR3 contains 15 residues. The CDR3 sequence is CASSIVFSGDYEQYF. The DNA for the CDR3 is TGTGCCAGTAGTATAGTGTTCTCCGGGGATTACGAGCAGTACTTC.

The chain carries TRBV2 and TRBJ2-7; TRBD1 is a possible D gene (5 bases). Germline V lookup: CDR1 SNHLY, CDR2 FYNNEI. Trimming removed 6 bases at V and 3 bases at J, with 9 bases between. CDR3 length: 12 amino acids. The chain's CDR3 is CASRPDSYEQYF. Here the CDR3 DNA reads TGTGCCAGCAGGCCAGACAGCTACGAGCAGTACTTC.

The rearrangement uses TRBV7-2 and TRBJ1-6; D unresolved. Germline V gene lookup returns CDR1 SGHTA and CDR2 FQGNSA. V was pared by 7 bases and J by 10 bases, with 14 bases between. CDR3 size: 13 residues. The CDR3 DNA reads TGTGCCAGCACGTCCCAGGCAGAGTCACCCCTCCACTTT. This encodes CASTSQAESPLHF.

Notes on this clone: An end of the junction differs from the germline gene, which may be a read error. V gene TRBV7-2 combines with J gene TRBJ2-6; D is possibly TRBD1 (6 bases). The CDR3 covers 16 residues. Germline V gene sequence: CDR1 SGHTA, CDR2 FQGNSA. CDR3 region: CASSQEGGSGANVLTF. DNA for the CDR3: TGCGCCAGCAGCCAAGAAGGGGGATCTGGGGCCAACGTCCTGACTTTC.

The V call is TRBV11-3, the J call TRBJ1-1; 7 positions agree with TRBD1. This CDR3 is built from 13 residues. Germline V gives CDR1 SGHNT, CDR2 YENEEA. V shed 6 bases and J 4 bases; nucleotides not matched to a gene: 5. The CDR3 DNA reads TGTGCCAGCAGTGAGGGGGCGCGCACTGAAGCTTTCTTT. This codes for CASSEGARTEAFF.

The chain links TRBV7-2 to TRBJ1-2, with D unclear. The ends were cut back, 2 bases at V and 3 bases at J, with 16 bases in the middle. The CDR3 is 16 amino acids. Germline V CDR1 and CDR2: SGHTA, FQGNSA. CDR3 in amino acids: CASSLNSAQPYYGYTF. CDR3 sequence (DNA): TGTGCCAGCAGCTTAAACTCCGCACAGCCGTACTATGGCTACACCTTC.

The gene calls are TRBV5-4 and TRBJ2-7; tentatively, D is TRBD1 (8 bases). Germline V gene lookup returns CDR1 SGHNT and CDR2 YYREEE (reference sequence). Trimming took off 0 bases at V and 0 bases at J, with 13 bases between the two ends. The CDR3 runs 16 residues. The CDR3 reads CASSLAGGQASYEQYF. CDR3 DNA sequence: TGTGCCAGCAGCTTGGCGGGGGGACAGGCCTCCTACGAGCAGTACTTC. The full variable domain, with the rest looked up from reference TRBV5-4 and TRBJ2-7, is ETGVTQSPTHLIKTRGQQVTLRCSSQSGHNTVSWYQQALGQGPQFIFQYYREEENGRGNFPPRFSGLQFPNYSSELNVNALELDDSALYLCASSLAGGQASYEQYFGPGTRLTVT.

This clone was recorded at least ten times. This chain connects TRBV14 to TRBJ2-1, with D tentatively TRBD2 (5 bases). This CDR3 comprises 14 residues. V was cut by 3 bases and J by 12 bases, with 18 bases left in between. Germline lookup yields CDR1 SGHDN and CDR2 FVKESK. The CDR3 loop is CASSQGPDGLRQFF. The CDR3 DNA sequence: TGTGCCAGCAGCCAGGGCCCCGATGGACTGAGGCAGTTCTTC. The variable domain in full, with the rest retrieved from reference TRBV14 and TRBJ2-1, is EAGVTQFPSHSVIEKGQTVTLRCDPISGHDNLYWYRRVMGKEIKFLLHFVKESKQDESGMPNNRFLAERTGGTYSTLKVQPAELEDSGVYFCASSQGPDGLRQFFGPGTRLTVL.

The chain recombines TRBV10-1 with TRBJ1-5; D is perhaps TRBD1 (5 bases). V shed 6 bases and J shed 3 bases, with 9 bases lying between them. Germline-derived CDR1 and CDR2 are WNHNN and SYGVQD (reference sequence). This CDR3 contains 13 residues. CDR3 DNA sequence: TGCGCCAGCAGGACAGTGAACAATCAGCCCCAGCATTTT. Its translation is CASRTVNNQPQHF.

V is TRBV7-9 and J is TRBJ1-1, with 7 positions matching TRBD1. With 3 bases clipped from V and 0 bases from J, the junction kept 1 base outside the gene matches. This CDR3 contains 14 residues. Germline V gene sequence: CDR1 SEHNR, CDR2 FQNEAQ (reference sequence). The CDR3 sequence: CASSFDRVNTEAFF. The CDR3 DNA sequence: TGTGCCAGCAGCTTCGACAGGGTGAACACTGAAGCTTTCTTT.

This chain links TRBV25-1 with TRBJ2-7; 7 nucleotides agree with TRBD1. The trim removed 6 bases at V and 6 bases at J, leaving 5 bases unmatched. The germline V gene has CDR1 MGHDK and CDR2 SYGVNS. CDR3 size: 12 residues. The CDR3 loop reads CASSKGAFEQYF. DNA of the CDR3: TGTGCCAGCAGCAAGGGGGCCTTCGAGCAGTACTTC.

The chain joins TRBV7-2 to TRBJ2-7; 10 bases align to TRBD1. This CDR3 is built from 14 residues. Per germline, CDR1 SGHTA and CDR2 FQGNSA. V was clipped by 5 bases and J by 4 bases; unmatched bases: 5. The CDR3 loop is CASSLRQGAYEQYF. Here the CDR3 DNA reads TGTGCCAGCAGCCTCCGACAGGGGGCTTACGAGCAGTACTTC. The full variable domain, its missing parts supplied by reference TRBV7-2 and TRBJ2-7, is GAGVSQSPSNKVTEKGKDVELRCDPISGHTALYWYRQSLGQGLEFLIYFQGNSAPDKSGLPSDRFSAERTGGSVSTLTIQRTQQEDSAVYLCASSLRQGAYEQYFGPGTRLTVT.